This TCR beta chain was recorded in a study of early T cells in non-severe SARS-CoV-2 infection (dated by TCRdb to about 2021). About the investigation overall: Because TCR sequencing was done on bulk RNA from unsorted whole blood, the alpha and beta chains could not be paired. Study-wide findings and limitations: VDJdb matching was skewed toward anti-spike CD8 responses, so virus-specific expansions were likely underestimated and private and CD4 specificities were missed.

Reading from cysteine to phenylalanine, the CDR3 counts 15 amino acids. Here the CDR3 DNA is all that survives: 45 bases in frame from base 1. V is trimmed back by 7 bases and J by 0 bases, and the junction contains 4 bases that no gene match accounts for. CDR1 and CDR2, per the germline V gene (reference sequence), are LNHDA and SQIVND. This clonotype came up a few times. Its recognized antigen is unknown. No base quality values were provided; no much bigger clone lies one nucleotide off. Library preparation used 5' RACE. The reads were generated on a NextSeq 500. Unique molecular identifiers were attached to individual cDNA molecules in the TCR library protocol so that sequencing error and PCR bias could be corrected. TCR alpha and beta chains were both sequenced, and the abundances of alpha and beta sequences in each sample were closely correlated with each other. Per the authors' processing: Decombinator V4 was used to perform V gene, J gene and CDR3 annotation of TCR sequences. Expanded TCRs were defined as changing significantly between any two time points under a Poisson model with p below 0.0001. TCR abundances were normalised to the total number of TCRs sequenced per sample and were expressed as counts per million. MAIT TCRs were defined by TRAV1-2 paired with TRAJ12, TRAJ20 or TRAJ33, and iNKT TCRs by TRAV10 paired with TRAJ18. VDJdb, accessed on 1 November 2021, was searched for TCRs annotated for CMV, EBV and SARS-CoV-2, and TCRs annotated for more than one antigen were excluded. TCRdb reworked the public reads: Q25 trimming with fastp, MiXCR clone assembly, productive beta chains retained. Identical CDR3 proteins give one entry, which carries the most common genes and DNA. The V and J calls here are based on TCRdb, not the publication. The sample records under 45,000 distinct CDR3 sequences, roughly 7.9% of which are singletons. 9.5% to 15% of the sample is taken by the ten largest.

Set within a cohort of healthcare workers in London, UK, this nested case-control study involved weekly PCR testing of nasopharyngeal swabs along with blood sampling. Healthcare workers were recruited between 23 and 31 March 2020, during the week of the UK lockdown, and were followed weekly for up to about 15 weeks. The V and J segments used are TRBV19 and TRBJ1-3; 9 of the junction bases match TRBD1. The sequence was collected from an adult who was a healthcare worker with PCR-confirmed SARS-CoV-2 infection or an uninfected control (not recorded which). The sequencing here drew on whole blood, taken at baseline. The nucleotides read TGTGCCAGTACCTGGGACAGGGCCTCTGGAAACACCATATATTTT. Its translation reads: CASTWDRASGNTIYF.